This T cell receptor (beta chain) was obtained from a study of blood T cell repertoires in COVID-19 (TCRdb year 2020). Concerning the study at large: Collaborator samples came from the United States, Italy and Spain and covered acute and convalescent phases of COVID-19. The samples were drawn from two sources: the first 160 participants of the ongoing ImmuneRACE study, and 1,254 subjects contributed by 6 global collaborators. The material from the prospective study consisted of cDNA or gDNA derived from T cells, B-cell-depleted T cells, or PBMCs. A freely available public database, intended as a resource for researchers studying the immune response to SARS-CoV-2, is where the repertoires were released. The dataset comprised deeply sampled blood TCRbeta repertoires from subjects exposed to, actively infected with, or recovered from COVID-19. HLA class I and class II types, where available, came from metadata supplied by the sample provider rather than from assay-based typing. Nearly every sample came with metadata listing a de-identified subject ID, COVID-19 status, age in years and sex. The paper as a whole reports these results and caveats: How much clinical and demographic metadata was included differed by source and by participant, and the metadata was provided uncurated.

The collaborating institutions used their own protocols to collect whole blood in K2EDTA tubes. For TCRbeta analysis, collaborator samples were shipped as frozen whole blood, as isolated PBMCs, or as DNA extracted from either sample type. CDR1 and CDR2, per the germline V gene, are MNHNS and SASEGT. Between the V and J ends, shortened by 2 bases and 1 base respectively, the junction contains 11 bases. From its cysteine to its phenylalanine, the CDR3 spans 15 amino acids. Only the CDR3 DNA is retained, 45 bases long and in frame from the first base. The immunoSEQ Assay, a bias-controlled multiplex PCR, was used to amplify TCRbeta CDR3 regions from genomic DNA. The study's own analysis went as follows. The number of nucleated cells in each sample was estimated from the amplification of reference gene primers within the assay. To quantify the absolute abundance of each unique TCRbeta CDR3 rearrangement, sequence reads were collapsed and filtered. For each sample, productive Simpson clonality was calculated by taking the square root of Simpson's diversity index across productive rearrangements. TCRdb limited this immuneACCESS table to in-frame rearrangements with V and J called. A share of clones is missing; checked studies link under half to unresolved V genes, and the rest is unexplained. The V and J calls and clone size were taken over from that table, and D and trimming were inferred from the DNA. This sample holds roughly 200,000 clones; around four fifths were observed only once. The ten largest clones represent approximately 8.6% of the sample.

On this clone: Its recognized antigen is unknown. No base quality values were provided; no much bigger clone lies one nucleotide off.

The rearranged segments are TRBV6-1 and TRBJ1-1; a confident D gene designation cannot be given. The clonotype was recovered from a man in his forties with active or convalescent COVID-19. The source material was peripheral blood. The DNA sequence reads TGTGCCAGCAGTGAATCCGAGGCGGCGAACACTGAAGCTTTCTTT. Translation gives CASSESEAANTEAFF.